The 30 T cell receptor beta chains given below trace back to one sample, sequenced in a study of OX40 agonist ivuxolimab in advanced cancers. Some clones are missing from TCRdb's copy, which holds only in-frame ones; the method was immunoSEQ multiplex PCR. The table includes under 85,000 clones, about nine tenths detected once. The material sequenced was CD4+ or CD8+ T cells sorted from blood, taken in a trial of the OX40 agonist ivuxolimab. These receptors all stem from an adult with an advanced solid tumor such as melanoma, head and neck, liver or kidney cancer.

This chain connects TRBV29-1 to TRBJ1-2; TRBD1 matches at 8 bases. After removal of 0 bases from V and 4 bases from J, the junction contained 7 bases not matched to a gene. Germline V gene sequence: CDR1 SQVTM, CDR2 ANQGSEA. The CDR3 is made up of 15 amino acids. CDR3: CSVEDRNRGVYGYTF. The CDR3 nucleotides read TGCAGCGTTGAAGATAGGAACAGGGGGGTCTATGGCTACACCTTC.

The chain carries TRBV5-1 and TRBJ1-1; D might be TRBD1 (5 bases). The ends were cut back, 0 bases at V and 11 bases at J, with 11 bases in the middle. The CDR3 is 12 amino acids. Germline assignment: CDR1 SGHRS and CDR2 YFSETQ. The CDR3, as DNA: TGCGCCAGCAGCTTGGCCCAGGGATCGGCTTTCTTT. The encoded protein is CASSLAQGSAFF. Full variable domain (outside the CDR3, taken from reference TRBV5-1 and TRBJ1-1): KAGVTQTPRYLIKTRGQQVTLSCSPISGHRSVSWYQQTPGQGLQFLFEYFSETQRNKGNFPGRFSGRQFSNSRSEMNVSTLELGDSALYLCASSLAQGSAFFGQGTRLTVV.

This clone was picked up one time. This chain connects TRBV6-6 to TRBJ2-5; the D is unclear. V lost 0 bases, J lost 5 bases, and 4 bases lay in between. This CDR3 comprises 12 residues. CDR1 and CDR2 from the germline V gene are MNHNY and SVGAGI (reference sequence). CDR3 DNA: TGTGCCAGCAGTTACTCCGGGGAGACCCAGTACTTC. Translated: CASSYSGETQYF.

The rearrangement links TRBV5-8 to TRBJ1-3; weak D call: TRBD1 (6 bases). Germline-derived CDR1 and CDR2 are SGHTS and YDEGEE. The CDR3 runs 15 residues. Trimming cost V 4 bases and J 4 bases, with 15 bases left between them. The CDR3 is CASSHLLGGGNTIYF. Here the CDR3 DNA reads TGTGCCAGCAGCCACCTGTTAGGGGGAGGAAACACCATATATTTT.

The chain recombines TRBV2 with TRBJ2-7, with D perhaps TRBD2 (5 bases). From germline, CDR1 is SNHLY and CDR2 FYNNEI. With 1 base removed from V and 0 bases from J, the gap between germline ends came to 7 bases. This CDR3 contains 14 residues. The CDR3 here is CASSEERDSYEQYF. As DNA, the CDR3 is TGTGCCAGCAGTGAAGAACGGGACTCCTACGAGCAGTACTTC.

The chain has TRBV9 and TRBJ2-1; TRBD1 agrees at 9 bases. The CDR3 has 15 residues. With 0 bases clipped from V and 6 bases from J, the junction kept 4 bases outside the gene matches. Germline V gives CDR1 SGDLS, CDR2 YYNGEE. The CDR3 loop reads CASSVVPGQGNEQFF. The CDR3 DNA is TGTGCCAGCAGCGTAGTCCCGGGACAGGGCAATGAGCAGTTCTTC.

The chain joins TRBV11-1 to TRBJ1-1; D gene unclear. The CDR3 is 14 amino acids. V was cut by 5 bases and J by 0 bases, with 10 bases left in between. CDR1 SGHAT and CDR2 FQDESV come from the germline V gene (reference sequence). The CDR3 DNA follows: TGTGCCAGCAGCAAAGGACGGGTGAACACTGAAGCTTTCTTT. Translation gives CASSKGRVNTEAFF.

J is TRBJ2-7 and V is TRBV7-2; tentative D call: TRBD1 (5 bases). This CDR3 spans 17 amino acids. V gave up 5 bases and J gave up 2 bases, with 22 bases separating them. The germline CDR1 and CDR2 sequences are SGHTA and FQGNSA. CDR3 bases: TGTGCCAGCAGCCGAGGTCGGCCAGGGCTGATTCCCTACGAGCAGTACTTC. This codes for CASSRGRPGLIPYEQYF.

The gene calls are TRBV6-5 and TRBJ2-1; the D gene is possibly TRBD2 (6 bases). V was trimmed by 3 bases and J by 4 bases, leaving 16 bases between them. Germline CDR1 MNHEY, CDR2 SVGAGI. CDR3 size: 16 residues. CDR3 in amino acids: CASSYLSGRGYNEQFF. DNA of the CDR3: TGTGCCAGCAGTTATCTTAGCGGCCGTGGGTACAATGAGCAGTTCTTC.

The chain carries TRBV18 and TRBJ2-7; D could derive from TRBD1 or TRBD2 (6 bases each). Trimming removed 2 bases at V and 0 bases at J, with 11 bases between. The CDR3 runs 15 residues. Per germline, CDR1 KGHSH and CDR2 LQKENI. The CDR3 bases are TGTGCCAGCTCACCAGAGAGGGGGGACTCCTACGAGCAGTACTTC. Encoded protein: CASSPERGDSYEQYF.

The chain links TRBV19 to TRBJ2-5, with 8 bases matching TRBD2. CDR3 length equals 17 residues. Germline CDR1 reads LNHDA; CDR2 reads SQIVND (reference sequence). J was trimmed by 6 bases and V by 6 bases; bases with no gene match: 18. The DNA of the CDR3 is TGTGCCAGTAGCCAACTCCCCCGCGGGACTAGTGATCAGACCCAGTACTTC. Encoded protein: CASSQLPRGTSDQTQYF.

The CDR3 coding sequence is TGTGCCAGCAGCTTTCAGGGAGGTGACACAGATACGCAGTATTTT. Its protein product is CASSFQGGDTDTQYF. The chain links TRBV7-3 to TRBJ2-3; perhaps TRBD2 as D (6 bases). Germline V lookup: CDR1 SGHTA, CDR2 FQGTGA. CDR3 length: 15 amino acids. V lost 3 bases and J 2 bases, leaving 12 bases between the germline ends. Full variable domain (outside the CDR3, taken from reference TRBV7-3 and TRBJ2-3): GAGVSQTPSNKVTEKGKYVELRCDPISGHTALYWYRQSLGQGPEFLIYFQGTGAADDSGLPNDRFFAVRPEGSVSTLKIQRTERGDSAVYLCASSFQGGDTDTQYFGPGTRLTVL.

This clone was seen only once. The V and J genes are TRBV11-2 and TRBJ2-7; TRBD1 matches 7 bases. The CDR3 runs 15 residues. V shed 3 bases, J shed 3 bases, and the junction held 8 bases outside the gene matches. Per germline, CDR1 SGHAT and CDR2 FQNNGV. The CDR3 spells CASSLPGQSIYEQYF. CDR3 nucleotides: TGTGCCAGCAGCTTGCCGGGACAGAGCATCTACGAGCAGTACTTC.

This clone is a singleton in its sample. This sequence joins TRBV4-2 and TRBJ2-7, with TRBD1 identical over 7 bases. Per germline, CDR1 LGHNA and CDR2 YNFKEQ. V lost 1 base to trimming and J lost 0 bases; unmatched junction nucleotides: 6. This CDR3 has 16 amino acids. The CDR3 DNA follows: TGTGCCAGCAGCCAAGCACTGACAGGGAGCTCCTACGAGCAGTACTTC. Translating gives CASSQALTGSSYEQYF.

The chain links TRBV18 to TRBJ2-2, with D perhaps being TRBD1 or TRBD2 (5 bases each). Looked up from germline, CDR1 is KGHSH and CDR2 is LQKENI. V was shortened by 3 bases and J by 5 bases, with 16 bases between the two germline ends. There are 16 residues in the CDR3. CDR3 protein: CASSPIPGQQTGELFF. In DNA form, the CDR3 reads TGTGCCAGCTCACCCATCCCGGGGCAGCAGACCGGGGAGCTGTTTTTT.

The DNA of the CDR3 is TGCGCCAGCAGCCAAGAGTTGCGGTCAAACAATGAGCAGTTCTTC. As protein: CASSQELRSNNEQFF. The rearrangement uses TRBV4-1 and TRBJ2-1; D gene uncertain. The germline gives CDR1 MGHRA, CDR2 YSYEKL. Trimming shortened V by 0 bases and J by 5 bases, and 11 bases separated the two germline ends. The CDR3 totals 15 residues.

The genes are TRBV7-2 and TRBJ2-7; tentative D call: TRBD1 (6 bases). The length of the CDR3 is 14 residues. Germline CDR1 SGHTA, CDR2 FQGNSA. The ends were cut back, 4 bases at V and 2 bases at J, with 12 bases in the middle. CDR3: CASSYGQPAYEQYF. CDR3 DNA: TGTGCCAGCAGCTATGGACAGCCCGCCTACGAGCAGTACTTC.

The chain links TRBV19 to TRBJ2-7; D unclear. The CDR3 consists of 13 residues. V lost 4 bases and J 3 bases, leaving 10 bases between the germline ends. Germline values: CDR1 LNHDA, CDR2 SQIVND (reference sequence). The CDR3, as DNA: TGTGCCAGTAGTAAGGCGCGAGGCTACGAGCAGTACTTC. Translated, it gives CASSKARGYEQYF.

Here the CDR3 reads CASSASGRAQETQYF. CDR3 in DNA: TGTGCCAGCAGTGCCAGCGGGAGGGCACAAGAGACCCAGTACTTC. The V call is TRBV7-2, the J call TRBJ2-5, with 10 bases fitting TRBD2. Germline CDR1 is SGHTA and CDR2 is FQGNSA. J lost 2 bases, V lost 6 bases, and 6 bases had no gene match. The CDR3 consists of 15 residues.

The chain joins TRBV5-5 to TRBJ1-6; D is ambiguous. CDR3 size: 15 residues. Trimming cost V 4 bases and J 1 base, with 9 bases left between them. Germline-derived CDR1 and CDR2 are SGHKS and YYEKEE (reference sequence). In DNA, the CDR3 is TGTGCCAGCAGCCCGCGATGGTCCTATAATTCACCCCTCCACTTT. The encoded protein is CASSPRWSYNSPLHF.

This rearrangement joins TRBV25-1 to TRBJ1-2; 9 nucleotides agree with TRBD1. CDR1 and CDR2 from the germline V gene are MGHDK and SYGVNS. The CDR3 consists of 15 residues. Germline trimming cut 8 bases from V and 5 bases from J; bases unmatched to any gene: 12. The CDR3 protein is CASSSMGQGQYGYTF. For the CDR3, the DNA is TGTGCCAGCTCCTCAATGGGACAGGGCCAGTATGGCTACACCTTC.

CDR3 protein: CASSLIGQGAPSTEQYF. The CDR3 nucleotides read TGTGCCAGCAGTTTAATCGGACAGGGGGCCCCGTCCACCGAGCAGTACTTC. The V and J genes are TRBV27 and TRBJ2-7; TRBD1 agrees at 11 bases. Per the germline V gene, CDR1 is MNHEY and CDR2 is SMNVEV (reference sequence). The CDR3 totals 17 residues. V lost 2 bases, J lost 6 bases, and 12 bases stayed unmatched.

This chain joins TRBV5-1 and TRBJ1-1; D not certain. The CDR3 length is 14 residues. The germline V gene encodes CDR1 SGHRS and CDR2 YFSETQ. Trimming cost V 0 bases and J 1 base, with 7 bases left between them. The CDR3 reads CASSLGPANTEAFF. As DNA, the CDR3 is TGCGCCAGCAGCTTGGGGCCCGCGAACACTGAAGCTTTCTTT.

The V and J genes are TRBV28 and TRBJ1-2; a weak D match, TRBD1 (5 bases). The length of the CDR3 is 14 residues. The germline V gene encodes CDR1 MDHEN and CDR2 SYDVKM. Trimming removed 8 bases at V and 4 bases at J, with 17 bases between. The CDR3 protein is CASSLSRAIYGYTF. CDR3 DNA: TGTGCCAGCTCTTTATCCAGGGCCATCTATGGCTACACCTTC.

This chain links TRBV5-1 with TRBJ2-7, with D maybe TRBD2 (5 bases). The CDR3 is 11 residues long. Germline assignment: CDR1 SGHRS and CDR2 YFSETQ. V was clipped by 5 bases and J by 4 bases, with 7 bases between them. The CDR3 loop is CASRRGYEQYF. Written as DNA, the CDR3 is TGCGCCAGCAGACGAGGGTACGAGCAGTACTTC.

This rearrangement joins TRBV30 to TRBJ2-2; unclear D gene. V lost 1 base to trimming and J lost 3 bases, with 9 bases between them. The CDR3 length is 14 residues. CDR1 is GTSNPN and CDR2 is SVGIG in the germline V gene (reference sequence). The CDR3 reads CAWSGPEDTGELFF. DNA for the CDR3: TGTGCCTGGAGTGGGCCCGAGGACACCGGGGAGCTGTTTTTT.

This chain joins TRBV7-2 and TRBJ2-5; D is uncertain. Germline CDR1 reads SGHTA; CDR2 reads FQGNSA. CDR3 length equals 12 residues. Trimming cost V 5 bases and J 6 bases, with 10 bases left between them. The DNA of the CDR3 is TGTGCCAGCAGCCCCGAAAGGCAGACCCAGTACTTC. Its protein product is CASSPERQTQYF. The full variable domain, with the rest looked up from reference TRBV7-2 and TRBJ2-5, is GAGVSQSPSNKVTEKGKDVELRCDPISGHTALYWYRQSLGQGLEFLIYFQGNSAPDKSGLPSDRFSAERTGGSVSTLTIQRTQQEDSAVYLCASSPERQTQYFGPGTRLLVL.

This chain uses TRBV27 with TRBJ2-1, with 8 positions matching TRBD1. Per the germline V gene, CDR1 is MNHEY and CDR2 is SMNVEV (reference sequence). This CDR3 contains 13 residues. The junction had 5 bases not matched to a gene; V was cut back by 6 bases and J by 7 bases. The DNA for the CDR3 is TGTGCCAGCAGGCGGACAGGGAGGAATGAGCAGTTCTTC. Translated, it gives CASRRTGRNEQFF.

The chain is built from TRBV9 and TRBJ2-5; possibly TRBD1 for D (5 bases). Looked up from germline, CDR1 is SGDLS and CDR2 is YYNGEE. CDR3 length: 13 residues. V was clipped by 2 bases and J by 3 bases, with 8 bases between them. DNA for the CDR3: TGTGCCAGCAGCGTGAGACAGAAAGAGACCCAGTACTTC. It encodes CASSVRQKETQYF.

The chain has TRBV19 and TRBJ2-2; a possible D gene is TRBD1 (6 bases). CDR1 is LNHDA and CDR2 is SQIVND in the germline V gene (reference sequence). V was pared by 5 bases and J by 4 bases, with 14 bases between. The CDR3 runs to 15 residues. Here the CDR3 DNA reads TGTGCCAGTAGTCCCCAGGGGCGCGGCACCGGGGAGCTGTTTTTT. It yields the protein CASSPQGRGTGELFF.